What follows describes a single T cell receptor (beta chain). In the original workflow: Using reference gene primer amplification, nucleated cell counts were estimated. Profiling relied on immunoSEQ multiplex PCR, and the TCRdb table lists in-frame clones only, not all of them. That table supplies the V and J calls and clone size; D and trimming were determined from the DNA. The sample lists 80,000 to 100,000 clones, 80% occurring once. This sample was included in a study of blood T cell repertoires in COVID-19. Overall study: The United States, Italy and Spain provided the acute and convalescent COVID-19 samples.

The germline V gene encodes CDR1 SNHLY and CDR2 FYNNEI. The CDR3 runs 18 residues. Trimming took 2 bases from V and 3 from J, leaving 23 bases between them. The source is a human donor in a cohort sampled during active COVID-19. Sequenced input: peripheral blood. The V and J genes are TRBV2 and TRBJ2-7, with D perhaps TRBD2 (5 bases). The CDR3 DNA follows: TGTGCCAGCAGTGAATTCGGTAATAGCGAGAGAACTTACTACGAGCAGTACTTC. Amino acids: CASSEFGNSERTYYEQYF.